The 11 T cell receptor beta chains below come from one sample, sequenced in a study of cytomegalovirus exposure and HLA in healthy donors. The PCR had 60 Vbeta and 13 Jbeta primers. Data came from immunoSEQ multiplex PCR; TCRdb stores just in-frame clones and leaves some out. The table records tens of thousands of clones, approximately 80% of them present only once. Material: PBMCs. The receptor source for this set is a woman aged 30 to 39 in good health and CMV-seronegative.

The chain recombines TRBV5-8 with TRBJ2-7, with D possibly being TRBD1 (5 bases). Deletions cut 2 bases from V and 6 bases from J, with 12 bases between. Germline CDR1 and CDR2: SGHTS and YDEGEE. The CDR3 has 13 residues. CDR3 loop: CASSFSRVGEQYF. CDR3 DNA sequence: TGTGCCAGCAGCTTTTCCAGGGTCGGCGAGCAGTACTTC.

DNA of the CDR3: TGTGCCACCAGCAGAGCTACCGGGACAGTCTCTGGAAACACCATATATTTT. As protein: CATSRATGTVSGNTIYF. This rearrangement joins TRBV15 to TRBJ1-3, with 7 bases that match TRBD1. Germline assignment: CDR1 LNHNV and CDR2 YYDKDF (reference sequence). This CDR3 region has 17 residues. V was clipped by 1 base and J by 0 bases; unmatched bases: 6.

The genes are TRBV5-8 and TRBJ2-4, with TRBD2 identical over 11 bases. The germline V gene encodes CDR1 SGHTS and CDR2 YDEGEE. The V gene end was trimmed by 4 bases and the J gene end by 5 bases; junction bases not matched to a gene: 5. The CDR3 runs to 15 residues. CDR3 nucleotides: TGTGCCAGCAGCGCGGGGACTAGCGGACAAAACATTCAGTACTTC. The encoded protein is CASSAGTSGQNIQYF. The variable domain in full, with the rest retrieved from reference TRBV5-8 and TRBJ2-4, is EAGVTQSPTHLIKTRGQQATLRCSPISGHTSVYWYQQALGLGLQFLLWYDEGEERNRGNFPPRFSGRQFPNYSSELNVNALELEDSALYLCASSAGTSGQNIQYFGAGTRLSVL.

The chain recombines TRBV18 with TRBJ2-7; perhaps TRBD2 as D (6 bases). From germline, CDR1 is KGHSH and CDR2 LQKENI. This CDR3 has 15 amino acids. The germline V and J ends were trimmed by 2 bases and 0 bases, with 11 bases remaining between them. The CDR3 bases are TGTGCCAGCTCACCAGTGGCGGGAAGCTCCTACGAGCAGTACGTC. As protein: CASSPVAGSSYEQYV.

This clone turned up a few times. This chain uses TRBV18 with TRBJ2-5, with TRBD2 matching over 14 bases. Germline CDR1 is KGHSH and CDR2 is LQKENI. This CDR3 spans 16 amino acids. V shed 3 bases, J shed 4 bases, and the junction held 4 bases outside the gene matches. CDR3 amino acids: CASSPPGTSGGETQYF. As DNA, the CDR3 is TGTGCCAGCTCACCCCCGGGGACTAGCGGGGGAGAGACCCAGTACTTC.

As DNA, the CDR3 is TGCGCCAGCAGTTCCCTCGAGGGTTACGAGCAGTACTTC. This sequence encodes CASSSLEGYEQYF. V and J are TRBV10-1 and TRBJ2-7, with D tentatively TRBD2 (5 bases). The V gene lost 5 bases and the J gene lost 4 bases, with 12 bases spanning the gap. Germline V CDR1 and CDR2: WNHNN, SYGVQD (reference sequence). The CDR3 is 13 residues long.

This chain connects TRBV11-2 to TRBJ2-7, with 8 bases that match TRBD2. The junction had 7 bases not matched to a gene; V was cut back by 5 bases and J by 4 bases. Germline values: CDR1 SGHAT, CDR2 FQNNGV. This CDR3 has 14 amino acids. CDR3 DNA: TGTGCCAGCAGCCCCGGGGGGGCCCAGTACGAGCAGTACTTC. Residues: CASSPGGAQYEQYF.

This chain connects TRBV5-5 to TRBJ2-3, with TRBD1 matching 7 bases. The ends lost 4 bases at V and 1 base at J; junction bases unmatched: 6. Germline-derived CDR1 and CDR2 are SGHKS and YYEKEE (reference sequence). The CDR3 extends over 15 amino acids. CDR3 coding DNA: TGTGCCAGCAGCGTCTTAGGACAGGGCACAGATACGCAGTATTTT. It is translated as CASSVLGQGTDTQYF.

The V gene is TRBV6-5, the J gene TRBJ1-1; D gene uncertain. CDR1 MNHEY and CDR2 SVGAGI come from the germline V gene. The CDR3 totals 13 residues. Trimming removed 7 bases from V and 8 bases from J, with 17 bases in between. DNA for the CDR3: TGTGCCAGCACAGTATCGGGGTCACGGGAAGCTTTCTTT. Translation: CASTVSGSREAFF.

V gene TRBV10-3 combines with J gene TRBJ2-1, with TRBD2 matching over 8 bases. The V segment lost 4 bases and the J segment 6 bases; nucleotides outside the gene matches: 11. Looked up from germline, CDR1 is ENHRY and CDR2 is SYGVKD. CDR3 length: 16 amino acids. The CDR3 DNA sequence: TGTGCCATCAGTGGAAGGGGGGACGGGAGGGCCAATGAGCAGTTCTTC. Protein sequence: CAISGRGDGRANEQFF.

V gene TRBV2 combines with J gene TRBJ2-7; D is undetermined. Germline loops: CDR1 SNHLY, CDR2 FYNNEI. The CDR3 runs to 11 residues. V was pared by 0 bases and J by 7 bases, with 4 bases between. CDR3 in DNA: TGTGCCAGCAGTGAAGCGTGGGAGCAGTACGTC. It translates to CASSEAWEQYV.